This T cell receptor (beta chain) was sequenced for a study of spatial heterogeneity in lung cancer (dated by TCRdb to the late 2010s). For the study in its entirety: Beta-chain transcripts were consistently detected in greater numbers than alpha-chain transcripts, which likely reflected higher beta-chain transcript abundance. Both alpha and beta chains were TCR-sequenced in 200 to 250 tumor regions, around 65 matched nontumor lung samples and around 50 PBMC samples obtained at surgery. In non-small cell lung cancer, the study quantitatively compared TCR alpha and beta repertoires across several tumor regions, matched nontumor lung, and blood. In the raw uncorrected reads, each unique combination of TCR and UMI appeared on average more than ten times. Nonsynonymous mutation counts, determined by whole-exome sequencing of tumor tissue, were related to TCR repertoire features.

CDR3 length: 16 amino acids, cysteine to phenylalanine. Only the CDR3 portion is preserved as DNA: 48 bases, with reading frame beginning at the first base. V loses 3 bases, J loses 0 bases, and the germline ends lie 15 bases apart. CDR1 and CDR2, per the germline V gene, are ENHRY and SYGVKD. The method was 5' RACE. Sequenced using a NextSeq 500. To allow correction of PCR and sequencing errors, the TCR library protocol tagged every TCR cDNA molecule with a unique molecular identifier. The study's own analysis went as follows. TCR identification, UMI-based error correction and CDR3 extraction were performed with Decombinator tools. TCRs above a frequency of 2 per 1,000, corresponding to the top 1% of the tumor frequency distribution, were defined as expanded. Rényi diversity was computed with the R vegan package after subsampling each repertoire 100 times to 5,000 TCRs. CDR3 similarity networks were constructed using string-kernel similarity of amino acid triplets, with links drawn between CDR3s whose pairwise similarity was above 0.82. TCRdb itself trimmed the public reads at Q25 with fastp, ran MiXCR and retained productive beta chains. Under each unique CDR3 protein, matching rows form one entry showing the most common genes and DNA. The V and J calls reflect TCRdb's pipeline rather than the authors' work. For this sample there are 13,000 or so distinct CDR3 sequences; around 4.2% appear just once. Under 45% of the sample goes to the ten largest clones.

This clonotype is considered medium-sized (0.01 to 0.1%). Its antigen specificity is not known. Base quality data are lacking; no much larger clone is found one base away. This beta chain is a stray read from a library made for alpha chains; its abundance is not meaningful. What this sample's time point label stands for: sample taken at primary tumor resection. For TCR sequencing, whole RNA was extracted from tumor and nontumor lung tissue, or from cryopreserved PBMC samples, and no cell sorting was done. Donors were approximately 72 patients with early-stage, untreated non-small cell lung cancer from the lung TRACERx cohort. A patient was chosen for TCR sequencing only when enough RNA was available from at least two tumor regions. The study at large found these results: Ubiquitous expanded tumor TCRs were detected in blood more often at tumor resection than at routine follow-up. Confirming at a functional level the hypothesis that regional TCRs recognize regional mutations was considered to require additional single-cell paired TCR alpha and beta sequencing.

This material consisted of PBMCs, taken at surgery. Rearrangement joined TRBV10-3 to TRBJ2-7; the D gene cannot be resolved reliably. This receptor was taken from a male donor with early-stage non-small cell lung cancer. The CDR3 in this case is CAISEVELSSSYEQYF. Read as DNA, the sequence is TGTGCCATCAGTGAAGTCGAACTTTCGAGCTCCTACGAGCAGTACTTC.